There are a few counts of the clone carrying this TCR beta chain. These data originate in a study of T-cell memory formation after mild COVID-19. TCRdb processed the 5' RACE reads anew with MiXCR; each CDR3 protein has one entry. The sample gives around 440,000 distinct CDR3 sequences, 15% to 20% of which show up once; more than 9% is in the top ten. V lost 6 bases and J lost 5, with 20 bases in between. Germline V gene lookup returns CDR1 SGDLS and CDR2 YYNGEE. CDR3 size: 15 residues. Sequencing was done on a sample of PBMCs or a T cell subset sorted from them (not recorded which). The V call is TRBV9, the J call TRBJ2-5; no reliable D call. The TCR was taken from an adult woman who had mild COVID-19 (a few samples of this study predate the infection). Cell type and time point are not known. In DNA form, the CDR3 reads TGTGCCAGCACCCGAATGGGAACTCCTGGGGAGACCCAGTACTTC. It is translated as CASTRMGTPGETQYF.